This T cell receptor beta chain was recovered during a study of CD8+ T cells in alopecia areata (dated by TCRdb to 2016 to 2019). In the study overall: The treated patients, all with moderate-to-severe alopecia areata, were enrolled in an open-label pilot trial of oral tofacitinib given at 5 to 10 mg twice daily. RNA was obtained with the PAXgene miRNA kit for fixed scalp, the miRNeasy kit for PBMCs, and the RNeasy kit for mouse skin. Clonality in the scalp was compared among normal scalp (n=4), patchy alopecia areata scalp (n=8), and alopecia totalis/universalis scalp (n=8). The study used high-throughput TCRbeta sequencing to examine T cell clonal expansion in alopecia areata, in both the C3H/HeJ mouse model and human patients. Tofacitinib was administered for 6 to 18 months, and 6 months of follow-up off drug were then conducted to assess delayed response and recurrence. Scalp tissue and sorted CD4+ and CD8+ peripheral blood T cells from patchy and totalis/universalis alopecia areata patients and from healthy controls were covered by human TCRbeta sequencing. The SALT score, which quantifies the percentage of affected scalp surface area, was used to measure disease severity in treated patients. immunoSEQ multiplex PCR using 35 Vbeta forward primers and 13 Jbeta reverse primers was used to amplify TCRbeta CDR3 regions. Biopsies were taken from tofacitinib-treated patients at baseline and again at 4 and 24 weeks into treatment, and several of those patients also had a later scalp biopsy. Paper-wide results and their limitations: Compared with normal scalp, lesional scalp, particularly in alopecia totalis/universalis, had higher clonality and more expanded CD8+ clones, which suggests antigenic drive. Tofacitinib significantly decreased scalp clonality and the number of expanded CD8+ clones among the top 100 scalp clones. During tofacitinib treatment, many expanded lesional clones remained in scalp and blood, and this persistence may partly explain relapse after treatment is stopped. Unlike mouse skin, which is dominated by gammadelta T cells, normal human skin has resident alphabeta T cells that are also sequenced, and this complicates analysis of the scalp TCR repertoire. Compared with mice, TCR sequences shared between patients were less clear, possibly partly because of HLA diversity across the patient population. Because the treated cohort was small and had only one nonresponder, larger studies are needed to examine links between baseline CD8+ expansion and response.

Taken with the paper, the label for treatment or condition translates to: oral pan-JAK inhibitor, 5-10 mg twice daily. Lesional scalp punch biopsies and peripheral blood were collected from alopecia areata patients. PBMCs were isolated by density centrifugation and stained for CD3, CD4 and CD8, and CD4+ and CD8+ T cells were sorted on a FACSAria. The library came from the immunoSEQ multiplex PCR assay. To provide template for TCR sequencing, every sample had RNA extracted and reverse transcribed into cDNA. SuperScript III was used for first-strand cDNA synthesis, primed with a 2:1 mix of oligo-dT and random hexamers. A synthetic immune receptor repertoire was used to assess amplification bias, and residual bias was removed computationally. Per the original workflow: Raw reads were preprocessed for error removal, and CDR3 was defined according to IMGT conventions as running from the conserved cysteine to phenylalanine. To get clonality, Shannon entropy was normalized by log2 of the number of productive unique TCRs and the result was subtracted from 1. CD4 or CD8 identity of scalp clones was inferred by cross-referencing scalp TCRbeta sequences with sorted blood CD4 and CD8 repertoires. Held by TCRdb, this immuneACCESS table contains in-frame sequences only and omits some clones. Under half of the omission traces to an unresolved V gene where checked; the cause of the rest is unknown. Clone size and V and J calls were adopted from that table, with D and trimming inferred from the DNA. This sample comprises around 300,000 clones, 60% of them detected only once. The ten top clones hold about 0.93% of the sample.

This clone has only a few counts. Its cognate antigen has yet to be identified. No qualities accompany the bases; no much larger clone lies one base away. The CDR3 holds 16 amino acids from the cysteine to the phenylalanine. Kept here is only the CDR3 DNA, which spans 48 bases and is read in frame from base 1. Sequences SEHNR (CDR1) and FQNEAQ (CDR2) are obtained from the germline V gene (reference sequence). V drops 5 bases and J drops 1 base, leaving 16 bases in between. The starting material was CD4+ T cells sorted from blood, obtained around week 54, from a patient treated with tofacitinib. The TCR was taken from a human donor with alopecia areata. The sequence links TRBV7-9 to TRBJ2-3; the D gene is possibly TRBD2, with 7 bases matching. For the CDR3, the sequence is CASSPLGRGRTDTQYF. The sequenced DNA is TGTGCCAGCAGCCCCCTTGGGCGGGGGCGCACAGATACGCAGTATTTT.